Below, 27 T cell receptor beta chains from the same sample are listed, as sequenced in a study of Tregs in tolerant kidney transplant recipients. Only in-frame clones appear in the TCRdb table, and some are missing; sequencing was by immunoSEQ multiplex PCR. This listing includes around 48,000 clones. The sequencing used CD4+ T cells from blood, collected before the transplant. The receptors here all came from a human donor who received a combined kidney and bone marrow transplant.

Turning to this clone: The observed sequence ends 3 residues before the CDR3 terminus, with the missing tail filled in from the germline J gene. The rearrangement uses TRBV20-1 and TRBJ2-1, with TRBD2 matching 7 bases. CDR3 size: 15 residues. The V segment lost 1 base and the J segment 6 bases; nucleotides outside the gene matches: 9. Germline V lookup: CDR1 DFQATT, CDR2 SNEGSKA (reference sequence). The covered CDR3 bases are TGCAGTGCTAGAGTAAGGCGGGAGCCCCTCAATGAG. It encodes CSARVRREPLNE. The entire CDR3 protein reads CSARVRREPLNEQFF.

As regards this clone: The read falls 3 residues short of the CDR3 end, and the missing part is taken from the germline J gene. The chain links TRBV7-2 to TRBJ2-2; D might be TRBD1 (5 bases). The CDR3 totals 13 residues. Looked up from germline, CDR1 is SGHTA and CDR2 is FQGNSA. V was trimmed by 2 bases and J by 7 bases, leaving 8 bases between them. CDR3 DNA (partial): TGTGCCAGCAGCTTATCGCAGGGCGGGGAG. Its protein is CASSLSQGGE. The CDR3 as a whole reads CASSLSQGGELFF.

Concerning this clone itself: The CDR3 extends 3 residues past the end of the read, so its final part is completed from the germline J gene. The rearrangement joins TRBV7-8 to TRBJ2-3; TRBD2 matches at 9 bases. The germline V gene encodes CDR1 SGHVS and CDR2 FQNEAQ. V dropped 3 bases and J dropped 6; count of bases not matched to a gene: 10. The CDR3 spans 16 residues. CDR3 residues: CASSFGSSGSTDTQYF. The sequenced part of the CDR3 DNA is TGTGCCAGCAGCTTCGGAAGTAGCGGGAGTACGGATACG. The whole variable domain, remainder taken from reference TRBV7-8 and TRBJ2-3, is GAGVSQSPRYKVAKRGQDVALRCDPISGHVSLFWYQQALGQGPEFLTYFQNEAQLDKSGLPSDRFFAERPEGSVSTLKIQRTQQEDSAVYLCASSFGSSGSTDTQYFGPGTRLTVL.

As regards this clone: The sequenced fragment ends 3 residues before the CDR3 boundary, so the rest is inferred from the germline J gene. The V gene is TRBV13, the J gene TRBJ2-2; TRBD1 matches 8 bases. J was trimmed by 6 bases and V by 0 bases; bases with no gene match: 0. The CDR3 loop spans 14 amino acids. CDR1 PRHDT and CDR2 FYEKMQ come from the germline V gene (reference sequence). This CDR3 reads CASSLGQGAGELFF. The sequenced part of the CDR3 DNA is TGTGCCAGCAGCTTAGGACAGGGGGCCGGGGAG.

On this clone: Read data end 3 residues before the CDR3 end; the end is taken from the germline J gene. The V and J genes are TRBV11-2 and TRBJ1-3; TRBD1 matches 9 bases. The CDR3 is made up of 15 amino acids. Germline V lookup: CDR1 SGHAT, CDR2 FQNNGV. V shed 1 base, J shed 2 bases, and the junction held 0 bases outside the gene matches. CDR3 sequence: CASSLGQGAGNTIYF. The CDR3 bases that were read are TGTGCCAGCAGCTTAGGACAGGGGGCTGGAAACACC.

Remarks on this clone: The observed sequence ends 3 residues before the CDR3 terminus, with the missing tail filled in from the germline J gene. The chain uses TRBV5-6 and TRBJ1-4, with D perhaps matching TRBD1 (5 bases). Between the trimmed V and J ends, which lost 4 bases and 4 bases, there was a span of 11 bases. Germline-derived CDR1 and CDR2 are SGHDT and YYEEEE. This CDR3 region has 14 residues. This chain's CDR3 is CASSPRGGNEKLFF. The sequenced CDR3 bases are TGTGCCAGCAGCCCCCGGGGGGGTAATGAAAAA.

Comments on this clone: The observed sequence ends 3 residues before the CDR3 terminus, with the missing tail filled in from the germline J gene. The chain joins TRBV7-2 to TRBJ2-1; a weak D match, TRBD2 (5 bases). Trimming shortened V by 0 bases and J by 8 bases, and 17 bases separated the two germline ends. CDR1 is SGHTA, CDR2 FQGNSA, per germline. CDR3 length equals 16 residues. The CDR3 bases that were read are TGTGCCAGCAGCTTAGCTAGTAGCGAGGAGGTCTATGAG. Translated: CASSLASSEEVYE. In full, the CDR3 reads CASSLASSEEVYEQFF.

About this clone: The CDR3 end falls 3 residues outside the read, so it is completed with the germline J gene. The chain employs TRBV20-1 and TRBJ2-1; perhaps TRBD2 as D (6 bases). In germline, CDR1 is DFQATT, CDR2 SNEGSKA (reference sequence). The CDR3 length is 15 residues. Trimming stripped 3 bases from V and 0 bases from J, with 12 bases between. Incomplete CDR3 DNA: TGCAGTGCTAGGTCACGGGGGAGCTCCTACAATGAG. Protein sequence: CSARSRGSSYNE. The CDR3 in its entirety is CSARSRGSSYNEQFF.

A note on this clone: The DNA ends 3 residues before the CDR3 does, and the rest of the CDR3 is filled in from the germline J gene. The J gene is TRBJ2-5, the V gene TRBV6-1; 9 nucleotides line up with TRBD2. The CDR3 is 16 residues long. The J segment lost 5 bases and the V segment lost 2 bases, leaving 9 bases of the junction unmatched. Germline CDR1 MNHNS, CDR2 SASEGT. CDR3 DNA, as far as it was read: TGTGCCAGCAGTGAAAATGCGGGAGGGCGCCGGGAGACC. Amino acid sequence: CASSENAGGRRET. The full CDR3 reads CASSENAGGRRETQYF.

Concerning this clone: The read falls 3 residues short of the CDR3 end, and the missing part is taken from the germline J gene. V is TRBV6-2 or TRBV6-3 and J is TRBJ2-3, with 10 bases that match TRBD2. CDR1 and CDR2 from the germline V gene are MNHEY and SVGEGT. V shed 6 bases, J shed 4 bases, and the junction held 4 bases outside the gene matches. The CDR3 totals 14 residues. Incomplete CDR3 DNA: TGTGCCAGCAGCCTAGCGGGAGTGCCAGATACG. It translates to CASSLAGVPDT. In full, the CDR3 is CASSLAGVPDTQYF.

To note about this clone: The CDR3 goes on 3 residues after the read ends, and that part is filled in from the germline J gene. The chain links TRBV5-1 to TRBJ2-1; TRBD2 matches 7 bases. Germline CDR1 is SGHRS and CDR2 is YFSETQ. This CDR3 contains 16 residues. Unmatched junction bases numbered 10, after V lost 5 bases and J lost 2 bases. The CDR3 loop reads CASREGGESPYNEQFF. CDR3 DNA (partial): TGCGCCAGCAGAGAGGGAGGGGAAAGTCCCTACAATGAG.

About this clone itself: The read terminates 3 residues ahead of where the CDR3 ends, so the germline J gene completes it. The rearrangement joins TRBV5-1 to TRBJ2-1; TRBD2 matches 10 bases. Germline V lookup: CDR1 SGHRS, CDR2 YFSETQ. This CDR3 contains 15 residues. The trim removed 7 bases at V and 7 bases at J, leaving 11 bases unmatched. CDR3 bases read: TGCGCCAGCGGGGAGCGGGAGGGCCTAGGGAATGAG. This encodes CASGEREGLGNE. In full, the CDR3 reads CASGEREGLGNEQFF. Full variable domain (missing parts from reference TRBV5-1 and TRBJ2-1): KAGVTQTPRYLIKTRGQQVTLSCSPISGHRSVSWYQQTPGQGLQFLFEYFSETQRNKGNFPGRFSGRQFSNSRSEMNVSTLELGDSALYLCASGEREGLGNEQFFGPGTRLTVL.

About this clone: The read ends 3 residues before the CDR3 terminus; that terminus is restored from the germline J gene. The chain links TRBV2 to TRBJ2-7; D call uncertain. The CDR3 covers 12 residues. Trimming removed 2 bases from V and 3 bases from J, with 5 bases in between. Germline lookup yields CDR1 SNHLY and CDR2 FYNNEI. The CDR3 loop is CASSETGYEQYF. Incomplete CDR3 DNA: TGTGCCAGCAGTGAAACCGGCTACGAG.

Regarding this clone: The read halts 3 residues ahead of the CDR3 end, with the missing end drawn from the germline J gene. The chain combines TRBV4-2 with TRBJ1-2; TRBD1 is a possible D gene (5 bases). The germline gives CDR1 LGHNA, CDR2 YNFKEQ. This CDR3 is 12 amino acids long. The sequenced part of the CDR3 DNA is TGTGCCAGCAGCCATTGGGGGGTGGGC. This translates into CASSHWGVG. The full CDR3 is CASSHWGVGYTF.

Comment on this clone: The read terminates 3 residues before the CDR3 end, so the remaining end is supplied by the germline J gene. The V and J genes are TRBV18 and TRBJ2-7, with 7 positions matching TRBD2. Germline V CDR1 and CDR2: KGHSH, LQKENI. CDR3 size: 16 residues. J lost 5 bases, V lost 0 bases, and 10 bases had no gene match. CDR3: CASSPPNTGGRDEQYF. Partial CDR3 DNA: TGTGCCAGCTCACCACCGAACACGGGGGGAAGGGACGAG.

In regard to this clone: The CDR3 is cut off 3 residues early in the read; its end comes from the germline J gene. The genes are TRBV29-1 and TRBJ2-1, with 9 bases fitting TRBD2. Looked up from germline, CDR1 is SQVTM and CDR2 is ANQGSEA. The ends lost 5 bases at V and 4 bases at J; junction bases unmatched: 6. The CDR3 sequence is 14 residues long. The sequenced part of the CDR3 DNA is TGCAGCGTTTGGCGGGAGGGCCTTTACAATGAG. Its translation: CSVWREGLYNE. The full CDR3 protein reads CSVWREGLYNEQFF.

In regard to this clone: From the germline J gene comes the end of the CDR3, since the read stops 3 residues before it. The chain employs TRBV4-1 and TRBJ2-1; D possibly corresponds to TRBD2 (6 bases). CDR1 is MGHRA, CDR2 YSYEKL, per germline. Trimming pared 3 bases from V and 2 bases from J, leaving 14 bases between. This CDR3 comprises 16 residues. The CDR3 DNA, read in part, is TGCGCCAGCAGCCAGGCCGGGACTTCAACCTACAATGAG. Its protein product is CASSQAGTSTYNE. In full, the CDR3 is CASSQAGTSTYNEQFF.

As for this clone: The CDR3 goes on 3 residues after the read ends, and that part is filled in from the germline J gene. The chain has TRBV20-1 and TRBJ2-7, with D tentatively TRBD2 (6 bases). V gave up 5 bases and J gave up 5 bases, with 16 bases separating them. Germline-derived CDR1 and CDR2 are DFQATT and SNEGSKA (reference sequence). The CDR3 length is 13 residues. CDR3 sequence reads: CSAAITGLHEQYF. The sequenced part of the CDR3 DNA is TGCAGTGCTGCCATTACAGGACTACACGAG.

To note about this clone: The read finishes 3 residues shy of the CDR3 end, and the germline J gene is used to complete it. The V gene is TRBV29-1, the J gene TRBJ2-7; 8 bases agree with TRBD2. The CDR3 has 14 residues. V was pared by 7 bases and J by 5 bases, with 13 bases of the junction left unmatched. Germline V lookup: CDR1 SQVTM, CDR2 ANQGSEA. The CDR3 reads CSGKGSGRGNEQYF. Partial CDR3 DNA: TGCAGCGGGAAGGGGAGCGGGAGAGGCAACGAG.

Comment on this clone: The observed sequence ends 3 residues before the CDR3 terminus, with the missing tail filled in from the germline J gene. J is TRBJ2-3 and V is TRBV7-2; possibly TRBD1 for D (6 bases). The V gene lost 5 bases and the J gene lost 0 bases, with 9 bases spanning the gap. CDR3 length: 14 amino acids. Germline-derived CDR1 and CDR2 are SGHTA and FQGNSA. The CDR3 DNA, read in part, is TGTGCCAGCAGCCAGGACAGTAGCACAGATACG. It translates to CASSQDSSTDT. The CDR3 in full is CASSQDSSTDTQYF.

Remarks on this clone: The CDR3 is cut off 3 residues early in the read; its end comes from the germline J gene. The chain uses TRBV7-6 and TRBJ2-7, with TRBD1 matching over 11 bases. The CDR3 spans 15 residues. Trimming at V came to 5 bases and at J to 0 bases, leaving 3 bases not matched to a gene. CDR1 SGHVS and CDR2 FNYEAQ come from the germline V gene. CDR3 DNA, as far as it was read: TGTGCCAGCAGCCCCGGGACAGGGGGCTCCTACGAG. It codes for CASSPGTGGSYE. The complete CDR3 sequence is CASSPGTGGSYEQYF.

As regards this clone: With the read ending 3 residues before the CDR3 end, the germline J gene is used to fill in that end. This rearrangement joins TRBV20-1 to TRBJ1-5, with D hard to call. The V gene lost 4 bases and the J gene lost 0 bases, with 10 bases spanning the gap. The CDR3 extends over 14 amino acids. From germline, CDR1 is DFQATT and CDR2 SNEGSKA (reference sequence). The CDR3 here is CSAIYGYSNQPQHF. The CDR3 DNA, read in part, is TGCAGTGCTATCTACGGGTATAGCAATCAGCCC.

Concerning this clone itself: The read is 3 residues too short to cover the CDR3 end, so that end is filled in from the germline J gene. The rearrangement joins TRBV5-1 to TRBJ1-2; 8 bases fit TRBD1. The V segment lost 4 bases and the J segment 4 bases; nucleotides outside the gene matches: 15. CDR1 and CDR2 (germline): SGHRS, YFSETQ. The CDR3 is made up of 17 amino acids. The sequenced CDR3 bases are TGCGCCAGCAGCCCGCCGACAGGGGTTGGGGTCGGCTATGGC. Amino acids: CASSPPTGVGVGYG. The full CDR3 sequence reads CASSPPTGVGVGYGYTF.

Turning to this clone: The read halts 3 residues ahead of the CDR3 end, with the missing end drawn from the germline J gene. The chain links TRBV20-1 to TRBJ2-7; TRBD1 aligns across 7 bases. The length of the CDR3 is 15 residues. The germline V gene has CDR1 DFQATT and CDR2 SNEGSKA (reference sequence). J gave up 0 bases and V 0 bases, and 5 bases lay outside the gene matches. The CDR3 sequence is CSAREDRRSSYEQYF. The CDR3 bases that were read are TGCAGTGCTAGAGAGGACAGGCGCAGCTCCTACGAG.

A note on this clone: The sequenced fragment ends 3 residues before the CDR3 boundary, so the rest is inferred from the germline J gene. This sequence joins TRBV7-6 and TRBJ2-3; 11 bases line up with TRBD2. The CDR3 spans 16 residues. Losses at the gene ends were 5 bases for V and 3 bases for J; bases not matched to a gene: 7. Germline CDR1 and CDR2: SGHVS and FNYEAQ. The CDR3 bases that were read are TGTGCCAGCAGCGCTGGAGTAGCGGGGGGGACAGATACG. It yields the protein CASSAGVAGGTDT. The entire CDR3 protein reads CASSAGVAGGTDTQYF.

Comments on this clone: The CDR3 end is not reached by the read, which stops 3 residues before it; the germline J gene fills it in. The rearrangement joins TRBV18 to TRBJ2-1; 9 nucleotides align to TRBD2. V lost 2 bases to trimming and J lost 6 bases; unmatched junction nucleotides: 14. Germline V gene sequence: CDR1 KGHSH, CDR2 LQKENI. This CDR3 has 18 amino acids. CDR3 region: CASSPGRGLADLINEQFF. The CDR3 DNA, read in part, is TGTGCCAGCTCACCAGGCAGGGGACTAGCTGATTTGATCAATGAG.

About this clone itself: The sequence runs out 3 residues before the end of the CDR3; the remainder is reconstructed from the germline J gene. The rearrangement joins TRBV20-1 to TRBJ1-2, with D perhaps TRBD1 (5 bases). Germline CDR1 DFQATT, CDR2 SNEGSKA (reference sequence). CDR3 length equals 13 residues. The CDR3 protein is CRGEEAQSYGYTF. The sequenced CDR3 bases are TGCAGAGGGGAGGAGGCACAGAGCTATGGC.